These T cell receptor beta chains were read from a single sample in a study of PD-1 blockade in classical Hodgkin lymphoma. Libraries were prepared by immunoSEQ multiplex PCR; TCRdb keeps only in-frame clonotypes and omits some of them. There are around 91,000 clones in the sample; more than 80% occur only once, and less than 20% lies in the top ten. The source material was peripheral blood mononuclear cells (PBMCs), sampled before the second cycle of nivolumab. These receptors all come from a human donor with classical Hodgkin lymphoma. Both conserved end residues are part of each CDR3. A D gene is named only where the DNA matches it firmly. Size tells how often a clone was seen (once, few, many) or the class of an expanded clone, and some rows leave it out.

V	J	D	size	CDR3	DNA
TRBV5-4	TRBJ2-6	NA	large	CASSFGSSGANVLTF	TGTGCCAGCAGCTTCGGTAGCTCTGGGGCCAACGTCCTGACTTTC
TRBV30	TRBJ2-1	NA	NA	CAWSLPGRWVYNEQFF	TGTGCCTGGAGCCTCCCGGGCAGATGGGTCTACAATGAGCAGTTCTTC
TRBV19	TRBJ2-1	TRBD2	NA	CASSIPAGVGNEQFF	TGTGCCAGTAGTATTCCAGCGGGAGTGGGGAATGAGCAGTTCTTC
TRBV19	TRBJ2-5	NA	few	CASSPGTLYQETQYF	TGTGCCAGTAGTCCCGGGACCTTGTACCAAGAGACCCAGTACTTC
TRBV21-1	TRBJ2-1	NA	NA	CASSNASNCNEQFF	TGTGCCAGCAGCAACGCTAGCAACTGCAATGAGCAGTTCTTC
TRBV18	TRBJ2-3	NA	NA	CASSPPSTDTQYF	TGTGCCAGCTCACCACCGAGCACAGATACGCAGTATTTT
TRBV5-1	TRBJ2-5	NA	NA	CASSLFDPQETQYF	TGCGCCAGCAGCTTGTTCGACCCTCAAGAGACCCAGTACTTC
TRBV27	TRBJ2-1	NA	NA	CASSATVGAYNEQFF	TGTGCCAGCAGTGCCACGGTGGGGGCTTACAATGAGCAGTTCTTC
TRBV6-6	TRBJ1-2	TRBD1	NA	CASSRQGLYGYTF	TGTGCCAGCAGTCGACAGGGTTTATATGGCTACACCTTC
TRBV27	TRBJ2-3	NA	NA	CAAATRGRPDTQYF	TGTGCCGCCGCCACGCGGGGGCGCCCAGATACGCAGTATTTT
TRBV4-1	TRBJ1-1	NA	NA	CASSGGGGRVTEAFF	TGCGCCAGCAGCGGCGGGGGGGGGAGGGTCACTGAAGCTTTCTTT
TRBV28	TRBJ2-7	NA	NA	CASTTPAVLPYEQYF	TGTGCCAGCACTACCCCAGCGGTCCTCCCCTACGAGCAGTACTTC
TRBV11-1	TRBJ2-7	NA	NA	CASSPHREGEQYF	TGTGCCAGCAGCCCCCACAGGGAGGGCGAGCAGTACTTC
TRBV19	TRBJ1-1	NA	few	CASSNPQTAFF	TGTGCCAGTAGCAACCCCCAGACAGCTTTCTTT
TRBV6-5	TRBJ2-3	NA	NA	CASSYARTDTQYF	TGTGCCAGCAGTTACGCCCGCACAGATACGCAGTATTTT
TRBV10-3	TRBJ1-2	NA	NA	CAISGLQGEGYGYTF	TGTGCCATCAGTGGCCTACAGGGTGAAGGCTATGGCTACACCTTC
TRBV7-2	TRBJ2-7	NA	NA	CASSPGGTPYEQYF	TGTGCCAGCAGCCCTGGAGGGACACCCTACGAGCAGTACTTC
TRBV6-1	TRBJ1-3	TRBD1	NA	CASSAGGWDTIYF	TGTGCCAGCAGCGCAGGGGGCTGGGACACCATATATTTT
TRBV7-2	TRBJ2-3	NA	NA	CASSPDWQTHTQYF	TGTGCCAGCAGCCCCGACTGGCAAACTCATACGCAGTATTTT
TRBV5-6	TRBJ2-5	TRBD2	NA	CASSLASGRSRSQETQYF	TGTGCCAGCAGCTTGGCTAGCGGGAGGTCCCGCAGCCAAGAGACCCAGTACTTC
TRBV10-2	TRBJ1-4	TRBD1	few	CASRLGGTGDGKLFF	TGCGCCAGCAGGCTGGGCGGGACAGGGGACGGAAAACTGTTTTTT
TRBV29-1	TRBJ2-1	TRBD1	NA	CSVFRTGEYEQFF	TGCAGCGTTTTTAGGACAGGGGAGTATGAGCAGTTCTTC
TRBV2	TRBJ2-3	TRBD2	NA	CASTGTIRTDTQYF	TGTGCCAGCACCGGGACTATACGCACAGATACGCAGTATTTT
TRBV5-1	TRBJ1-5	TRBD1	once	CASSFWDRWGIKDQPQHF	TGCGCCAGCAGCTTTTGGGACAGGTGGGGGATTAAGGATCAGCCCCAGCATTTT
TRBV5-6	TRBJ2-3	NA	NA	CASSFGTPAYTDTQYF	TGTGCCAGCAGCTTCGGGACACCCGCCTACACAGATACGCAGTATTTT
TRBV5-8	TRBJ2-7	TRBD1	NA	CASSGGQGSYEQYF	TGTGCCAGCAGCGGGGGACAGGGGTCCTACGAGCAGTACTTC